These T cell receptor beta chains were read from a single sample in a study of technical replicates of blood from a handful of donors. Assay: immunoSEQ multiplex PCR; the TCRdb copy retains only in-frame clones and omits some. Of about 70,000 clones listed, around 97% were seen once; the top ten hold 0.21%. Sequenced: T cells isolated from PBMCs. These receptors all come from a human donor in good health. CDR3s include the opening cysteine and the closing phenylalanine or tryptophan.

v_call cdr3_aa
TRBV11-2 CASSLALGVWGQNTEAFF
TRBV5-1 CASSLGAGGPSEQYF
TRBV19 CASSHGRGTDTQYF
TRBV30 CAWSRGDRQYF
TRBV5-1 CASSLGQGPYEQYF
TRBV7-2 CASSLKRYRDSMNSPLHF
TRBV4-1 CASSQGEGTSNQPQHF
TRBV30 CAWSWGLADSGGQFF
TRBV11-3 CASTISGGWSGANVLTF
TRBV6-1 CASSEQQGALGQPQHF
TRBV19 CASSITGGGTYEQYF
TRBV7-9 CASSLGQLNTEAFF
TRBV28 CASKDHRNTGELFF
TRBV6-1 CASYNWGQGNNEQFF
TRBV6-5 CASRPRGTERPEAFF
TRBV13 CASSLAYEQYF
TRBV14 CASTSGQGYGYTF
TRBV30 CAWSALVSGYTF
TRBV29-1 CSVELLGEQFF
TRBV10-2 CASEAGAGELFF
TRBV10-1 CASSDLVGGEAFF
TRBV7-6 CASSPHIPGQGMKGYTF
TRBV28 CASRATSGSLETQYF
TRBV2 CASRPWTSGSPSASIYEQFF
TRBV6-5 CASSNRGTEAFF
TRBV5-1 CASSLDIAEQYF
TRBV4-2 CASSQDEPLSSYNEQFF
TRBV11-2 CASSQGQESNEQFF
TRBV29-1 CSVTLQTGYNEQFF
TRBV30 CAWSTGGTYEQYF
TRBV4-1 CASRLDRGNMNTEAFF
TRBV10-2 CASGPGQGAGEQYF
TRBV29-1 CSVDYGTAFNYGYTF
TRBV4-1 CASSQEETYEQYF
TRBV29-1 CSVRTAGEQYF
TRBV30 CAWEGQRTMEQYF
TRBV5-5 CASSLEVGSYGYTF
TRBV12-2 CASRLRKTGDSRQPQHF
TRBV5-4 CASSFPYYERGGHITDTQYF
TRBV5-1 CASSLNRDFNEQFF
TRBV19 CASSISGVSYEQYF
TRBV5-1 CASSLQGDGADTQYF
TRBV10-1 CASCRQYNQPQHF
TRBV5-1 CASSLAGQHSYNEQFF
TRBV7-6 CASSLGAGNYEQYF
TRBV28 CASSLGDRANTGELFF
TRBV6-1 CASSEAGTGIGYTF
TRBV30 CAWSSGGAGETQYF
TRBV6-5 CASSHGLIYEQYF
TRBV5-4 CASSLEQGNTGELFF